The 5 T cell receptor beta chains below come from one sample, sequenced in a study of control samples from healthy donors and cancer patients. Method: immunoSEQ multiplex PCR; TCRdb's copy keeps in-frame clones and lacks some. Of 100,000 to 150,000 clones detected, approximately 87% appear once; the ten largest clones hold about an eighth. Material for sequencing was blood. These receptors were collected from a man between 25 and 39 years old in good health.

This clone was found once. V and J are TRBV29-1 and TRBJ1-3, with D uncertain. Deletions cut 4 bases from V and 3 bases from J, with 10 bases between. CDR1 SQVTM and CDR2 ANQGSEA come from the germline V gene. This CDR3 spans 13 amino acids. The CDR3 DNA is TGCAGCGTTGCGGCAAGTTTTGGAAACACCATATATTTT. It specifies CSVAASFGNTIYF.

The chain is built from TRBV18 and TRBJ1-3; D gene uncertain. Trimming removed 3 bases at V and 1 base at J, with 4 bases between. CDR1 is KGHSH and CDR2 is LQKENI in the germline V gene. The CDR3 is 13 amino acids. CDR3 DNA sequence: TGTGCCAGCTCACCGACTTCTGGAAACACCATATATTTT. Its protein is CASSPTSGNTIYF. Looking up the rest from reference TRBV18 and TRBJ1-3 gives the full variable domain: NAGVMQNPRHLVRRRGQEARLRCSPMKGHSHVYWYRQLPEEGLKFMVYLQKENIIDESGMPKERFSAEFPKEGPSILRIQQVVRGDSAAYFCASSPTSGNTIYFGEGSWLTVV.

The chain is built from TRBV29-1 and TRBJ2-4, with D uncertain. Trimming stripped 3 bases from V and 5 bases from J, with 11 bases between. The germline CDR1 and CDR2 sequences are SQVTM and ANQGSEA. This CDR3 spans 13 amino acids. The DNA for the CDR3 is TGCAGCGTTGAGGGGATCTACCAAAACATTCAGTACTTC. This sequence encodes CSVEGIYQNIQYF.

V usage is TRBV10-3 and J usage is TRBJ2-2, with 9 bases matching TRBD1. Germline V gene sequence: CDR1 ENHRY, CDR2 SYGVKD. CDR3 length: 15 residues. Trimming took 10 bases from V and 6 from J; bases not matched to a gene: 12. Here the CDR3 reads CATGEQGARSGELFF. In nucleotides, the CDR3 is TGTGCCACCGGAGAACAGGGGGCGAGGTCCGGGGAGCTGTTTTTT.

The gene calls are TRBV5-5 and TRBJ2-1, with D uncertain. Germline CDR1 reads SGHKS; CDR2 reads YYEKEE (reference sequence). V was cut by 6 bases and J by 6 bases, with 10 bases left in between. The CDR3 is 12 amino acids. For the CDR3, the DNA is TGTGCCAGCACCCCCACCCCCAATGAGCAGTTCTTC. Translating gives CASTPTPNEQFF.